Presented here are 30 T cell receptor beta chains from one specimen sequenced in a study of blood T cell repertoires in COVID-19. The assay was immunoSEQ multiplex PCR, and TCRdb's table has in-frame clones only and misses some. Of about 140,000 clones in the sample, over 80% were seen once. Sequencing was done on a sample of PBMCs or T cells enriched from blood (not recorded which). Receptors were obtained from a woman in her thirties or forties who had recovered from COVID-19.

This chain joins TRBV7-9 and TRBJ1-1; TRBD1 is a possible D gene (5 bases). V lost 0 bases to trimming and J lost 1 base, with 12 bases between them. This CDR3 is 16 amino acids long. From germline, CDR1 is SEHNR and CDR2 FQNEAQ (reference sequence). The chain's CDR3 is CASSLAAFGQNTEAFF. The DNA for the CDR3 is TGTGCCAGCAGCTTAGCGGCATTCGGACAGAACACTGAAGCTTTCTTT.

The rearrangement uses TRBV6-6 and TRBJ2-7, with a tentative D call TRBD2 (6 bases). The CDR3 runs to 12 residues. Looked up from germline, CDR1 is MNHNY and CDR2 is SVGAGI (reference sequence). V was shortened by 8 bases and J by 4 bases, with 12 bases between the two germline ends. The CDR3 coding sequence is TGTGCCAGCGGAGGAGGGGAGTACGAGCAGTACTTC. Protein: CASGGGEYEQYF.

The chain carries TRBV4-1 and TRBJ1-5, with no clear D. The CDR3 extends over 14 amino acids. V was clipped by 0 bases and J by 4 bases, with 7 bases between them. Per the germline V gene, CDR1 is MGHRA and CDR2 is YSYEKL. Here the CDR3 reads CASSQDNGNQPQHF. The CDR3 nucleotides are TGCGCCAGCAGCCAAGACAACGGGAATCAGCCCCAGCATTTT.

CDR3: CASSLPGLAGGNEQFF. CDR3 DNA: TGTGCCAGCAGTTTACCGGGACTAGCGGGGGGCAATGAGCAGTTCTTC. The chain has TRBV28 and TRBJ2-1, with 15 bases fitting TRBD2. V lost 2 bases and J lost 6; bases outside the gene matches: 2. CDR3 length equals 16 residues. Germline V gene lookup returns CDR1 MDHEN and CDR2 SYDVKM.

The chain carries TRBV6-1 and TRBJ1-6; TRBD1 agrees at 9 bases. Germline loops: CDR1 MNHNS, CDR2 SASEGT. Trimming at V came to 1 base and at J to 9 bases, leaving 4 bases not matched to a gene. The CDR3 has 15 amino acids. As DNA, the CDR3 is TGTGCCAGCAGTGAAGGGGGACAGGGTCCTTCACCCCTCCACTTT. This encodes CASSEGGQGPSPLHF.

The CDR3 region is CASSLESRRNTEAFF. Written as DNA, the CDR3 is TGCGCCAGCAGCTTGGAATCCCGGAGGAACACTGAAGCTTTCTTT. This sequence joins TRBV5-1 and TRBJ1-1; D ambiguous. The CDR3 covers 15 residues. Germline V gene data show CDR1 as SGHRS and CDR2 as YFSETQ. V was clipped by 0 bases and J by 1 base, with 10 bases between them.

This clone was picked up one time. The chain has TRBV7-8 and TRBJ1-3; 7 bases fit TRBD1. The J segment lost 4 bases and the V segment lost 0 bases, leaving 3 bases of the junction unmatched. Per the germline V gene, CDR1 is SGHVS and CDR2 is FQNEAQ. CDR3 size: 15 residues. CDR3 loop: CASSLAGTEGNTIYF. The CDR3, as DNA: TGTGCCAGCAGCTTAGCAGGGACAGAAGGAAACACCATATATTTT.

The J gene is TRBJ1-2, the V gene TRBV27, with a weak D call TRBD1 (5 bases). CDR3 length: 13 amino acids. V was clipped by 8 bases and J by 6 bases, with 16 bases between them. Germline CDR1 is MNHEY and CDR2 is SMNVEV (reference sequence). CDR3 DNA sequence: TGTGCCAGCTGGCCCGGTGGGGGGAATGGCTACACCTTC. It is translated as CASWPGGGNGYTF.

The chain couples TRBV7-3 to TRBJ2-2; 9 bases are shared with TRBD2. This CDR3 is built from 14 residues. Germline V lookup: CDR1 SGHTA, CDR2 FQGTGA. Germline trimming cut 4 bases from V and 6 bases from J; bases unmatched to any gene: 3. CDR3 in amino acids: CASSYGTSPGELFF. The CDR3 DNA is TGTGCCAGCAGCTATGGGACTAGCCCCGGGGAGCTGTTTTTT.

The V call is TRBV29-1, the J call TRBJ2-2, with TRBD1 matching 9 bases. This CDR3 is 13 amino acids long. Germline V gene data show CDR1 as SQVTM and CDR2 as ANQGSEA. V gave up 5 bases and J gave up 3 bases; unmatched junction bases: 1. The CDR3 loop is CSVRTGDTGELFF. The CDR3 DNA reads as TGCAGCGTTCGGACAGGGGACACCGGGGAGCTGTTTTTT.

This clone was seen a handful of times. V usage is TRBV2 and J usage is TRBJ2-1, with D possibly being TRBD2 (6 bases). The CDR3 contains 14 residues. Trimming cost V 4 bases and J 4 bases, with 11 bases left between them. CDR1 is SNHLY, CDR2 FYNNEI, per germline. In DNA, the CDR3 is TGTGCCAGCAGTGGACTAGAAGGATACAATGAGCAGTTCTTC. This encodes CASSGLEGYNEQFF.

The J gene is TRBJ2-5, the V gene TRBV5-1; the match to TRBD2 covers 10 bases. The germline CDR1 and CDR2 sequences are SGHRS and YFSETQ. The CDR3 extends over 18 amino acids. The trim removed 0 bases at V and 4 bases at J, leaving 12 bases unmatched. The CDR3 is CASSLGTLAGDSPETQYF. CDR3 nucleotide sequence: TGCGCCAGCAGCTTGGGAACTCTAGCGGGAGACTCCCCAGAGACCCAGTACTTC.

The chain uses TRBV19 and TRBJ2-7; TRBD2 aligns across 8 bases. Germline loops: CDR1 LNHDA, CDR2 SQIVND (reference sequence). The junction had 7 bases not matched to a gene; V was cut back by 1 base and J by 5 bases. The CDR3 spans 15 residues. CDR3 coding DNA: TGTGCCAGTAGTATAGTAGCGGGAACCCCCAACGAGCAGTACTTC. Protein sequence: CASSIVAGTPNEQYF.

This clone was picked up a small number of times. V is TRBV12-5 and J is TRBJ1-5; TRBD1 aligns across 8 bases. CDR1 is LGHNT, CDR2 FRNRAP, per germline. J gave up 6 bases and V 6 bases, and 7 bases lay outside the gene matches. There are 14 residues in the CDR3. CDR3 nucleotides: TGTGCTAGTGGCCTGGACAGGGTCGGTCAGCCCCAGCATTTT. Translated, it gives CASGLDRVGQPQHF.

The V gene is TRBV6-5, the J gene TRBJ1-4, with D perhaps matching TRBD1 (5 bases). CDR1 is MNHEY and CDR2 is SVGAGI in the germline V gene. The length of the CDR3 is 14 residues. Trimming removed 7 bases from V and 4 bases from J, with 13 bases in between. This CDR3 is CASISRGGNEKLFF. The CDR3 coding sequence is TGTGCCAGCATTTCCCGGGGGGGTAATGAAAAACTGTTTTTT.

CDR3 DNA sequence: TGTGCCAGCTCACCACCCGGATCCGAGGGGGTCCACTTT. Its protein product is CASSPPGSEGVHF. V usage is TRBV18 and J usage is TRBJ1-6, with D possibly TRBD1 on 6 matching bases. This CDR3 comprises 13 residues. Germline V lookup: CDR1 KGHSH, CDR2 LQKENI. Trimming removed 0 bases at V and 17 bases at J, with 14 bases between.

In nucleotides, the CDR3 is TGTGCCAGTACCAACGGCAATGAGCAGTTCTTC. It yields the protein CASTNGNEQFF. V usage is TRBV7-3 and J usage is TRBJ2-1; D gene uncertain. The CDR3 consists of 11 residues. Germline CDR1 reads SGHTA; CDR2 reads FQGTGA. Deletions cut 9 bases from V and 6 bases from J, with 9 bases between.

The rearrangement uses TRBV14 and TRBJ2-7; D not certain. V lost 1 base, J lost 2 bases, and 9 bases lay in between. CDR1 SGHDN and CDR2 FVKESK come from the germline V gene. The CDR3 is 14 residues long. DNA of the CDR3: TGTGCCAGCAGCCAAGGGAACAGCCCCTACGAGCAGTACTTC. This gives the protein CASSQGNSPYEQYF. Supplemented by reference TRBV14 and TRBJ2-7, the full variable domain reads EAGVTQFPSHSVIEKGQTVTLRCDPISGHDNLYWYRRVMGKEIKFLLHFVKESKQDESGMPNNRFLAERTGGTYSTLKVQPAELEDSGVYFCASSQGNSPYEQYFGPGTRLTVT.

The V and J genes are TRBV2 and TRBJ1-2; TRBD1 is a possible D gene (6 bases). Trimming removed 7 bases from V and 5 bases from J, with 20 bases in between. The germline V gene has CDR1 SNHLY and CDR2 FYNNEI. CDR3 length: 15 residues. In nucleotides, the CDR3 is TGTGCCAGCACCGCGAGTTGGGACACCGTTTATGGCTACACCTTC. Translating gives CASTASWDTVYGYTF.

This rearrangement joins TRBV6-1 to TRBJ1-5; D remains unclear. CDR3 length: 14 residues. The germline V and J ends were trimmed by 1 base and 7 bases, with 11 bases remaining between them. CDR1 is MNHNS and CDR2 is SASEGT in the germline V gene. CDR3 residues: CASSEGSLRQPQHF. The CDR3 bases are TGTGCCAGCAGTGAAGGATCCCTCAGGCAGCCCCAGCATTTT.

This chain uses TRBV6-1 with TRBJ1-4; D is possibly TRBD1 (5 bases). V lost 1 base, J lost 7 bases, and 13 bases lay in between. The V gene's germline CDR1 is MNHNS and CDR2 SASEGT. The CDR3 extends over 15 amino acids. For the CDR3, the DNA is TGTGCCAGCAGTGAAGGGCCAGGGAGGTTTGAAAAACTGTTTTTT. It encodes CASSEGPGRFEKLFF.

The rearrangement links TRBV19 to TRBJ1-3; no clear D. Trimming cost V 6 bases and J 0 bases, with 3 bases left between them. CDR1 is LNHDA and CDR2 is SQIVND in the germline V gene (reference sequence). This CDR3 spans 12 amino acids. CDR3 loop: CASSGSGNTIYF. CDR3 nucleotide sequence: TGTGCCAGTAGCGGCTCTGGAAACACCATATATTTT.

The chain carries TRBV21-1 and TRBJ2-3; the D call in the table, TRBD2, was not verified against the DNA. TRBV21-1 is given as a pseudogene. The CDR3 has 17 residues. CDR3 sequence reads: CASSKSPSGDGTDTQYF. Here the CDR3 DNA reads TGTGCCAGCAGCAAATCTCCGAGCGGGGACGGCACAGATACGCAGTATTTT.

Here the CDR3 reads CASSRQMDRDTEAFF. The CDR3 nucleotides read TGCGCCAGCAGCCGGCAAATGGACAGGGACACTGAAGCTTTCTTT. The chain has TRBV4-1 and TRBJ1-1; 8 positions match TRBD1. V was pared by 4 bases and J by 3 bases, with 7 bases of the junction left unmatched. The CDR3 covers 15 residues. Germline CDR1 MGHRA, CDR2 YSYEKL.

V is TRBV18 and J is TRBJ1-1, with TRBD1 matching over 7 bases. This CDR3 is 15 amino acids long. Per germline, CDR1 KGHSH and CDR2 LQKENI. V trimming: 3 bases; J trimming: 7 bases; junction bases outside the gene matches: 11. CDR3 sequence: CASSPQGGRGNEAFF. CDR3 DNA: TGTGCCAGCTCACCGCAGGGCGGCAGGGGGAATGAAGCTTTCTTT.

This rearrangement joins TRBV9 to TRBJ2-1; TRBD2 matches at 9 bases. This CDR3 spans 17 amino acids. With 3 bases clipped from V and 7 bases from J, the junction kept 14 bases outside the gene matches. Germline lookup yields CDR1 SGDLS and CDR2 YYNGEE. As DNA, the CDR3 is TGTGCCAGCAGCGAATTAGCGGGAGCCTCTTTGGAAAATGAGCAGTTCTTC. As protein: CASSELAGASLENEQFF.

This clone was counted once. The sample contains more than one DNA sequence encoding this CDR3. This rearrangement joins TRBV5-1 to TRBJ1-2, with D possibly matching TRBD1 (6 bases). The length of the CDR3 is 14 residues. Trimming removed 4 bases from V and 2 bases from J, with 12 bases in between. Germline V gene sequence: CDR1 SGHRS, CDR2 YFSETQ. The CDR3 DNA follows: TGCGCCAGCAGCCCCCCGACAGGCAACTATGGCTACACCTTC. It is translated as CASSPPTGNYGYTF.

This sequence joins TRBV23-1 and TRBJ2-1; 7 bases match TRBD2. TRBV23-1 counts as an open reading frame of uncertain function. The CDR3 has 17 amino acids. V lost 4 bases, J lost 0 bases, and 9 bases stayed unmatched. The CDR3 coding sequence is TGCGCCAGCAGTCTCGTCCGGGACTATCTCTCCTACAATGAGCAGTTCTTC. Translated, it gives CASSLVRDYLSYNEQFF.

The chain employs TRBV4-1 and TRBJ2-7; possibly TRBD2 for D (6 bases). The germline V gene encodes CDR1 MGHRA and CDR2 YSYEKL. The CDR3 loop spans 14 amino acids. The V end lost 3 bases, the J end lost 2 bases, and 11 bases lay between the germline ends. The CDR3 coding sequence is TGCGCCAGCAGCCAGTGGGGGGAACCCTACGAGCAGTACTTC. Residues: CASSQWGEPYEQYF.

For the CDR3, the DNA is TGCGCCAGCAGCTTGGCCATAGCGGGGGGGTCCTACGAGCAGTACTTC. It encodes CASSLAIAGGSYEQYF. V gene TRBV5-1 combines with J gene TRBJ2-7; 11 bases are a match to TRBD2. V gave up 0 bases and J gave up 1 base; unmatched junction bases: 3. CDR1 is SGHRS, CDR2 YFSETQ, per germline. CDR3 length: 16 amino acids. The entire variable domain, with the rest obtained from reference TRBV5-1 and TRBJ2-7, is as follows: KAGVTQTPRYLIKTRGQQVTLSCSPISGHRSVSWYQQTPGQGLQFLFEYFSETQRNKGNFPGRFSGRQFSNSRSEMNVSTLELGDSALYLCASSLAIAGGSYEQYFGPGTRLTVT.